The rows below give T cell receptor beta chains drawn from one sample of a study of blood T cell repertoires in COVID-19. Profiling relied on immunoSEQ multiplex PCR, and the TCRdb table lists in-frame clones only, not all of them. The top ten clones hold approximately 2.4% of a sample with tens of thousands of clones, approximately 84% of them seen once. The sequencing sample was made of peripheral blood. These receptors came from a middle-aged man with acute or convalescent COVID-19. CDR3s leave out the opening cysteine and the closing phenylalanine or tryptophan. The D gene is left open where the match is weak.

v_call,d_call,j_call,cdr3_aa
TRBV5-4,-,TRBJ1-1,ASSYTGLVKGTEAF
TRBV15,TRBD2,TRBJ2-1,ATSMGLVGHGGEQF
TRBV7-9,-,TRBJ2-4,ASSLVIGGAKNIQY
TRBV19,-,TRBJ2-1,ASGLRNEQF
TRBV7-9,-,TRBJ1-4,ASSLGGSNEKLF
TRBV19,-,TRBJ1-1,ASSVDRGDTEAF
TRBV7-9,TRBD2,TRBJ2-7,ASSQDGRGHEQY
TRBV19,TRBD2,TRBJ2-5,ASSIGSSGRVGETQY
TRBV30,TRBD1,TRBJ1-1,AWSKRTGLLPEAF
TRBV10-3,-,TRBJ1-4,AISESIGGGEKLF
TRBV15,TRBD2,TRBJ2-1,ATSRAGLAGAGV
TRBV28,-,TRBJ1-6,ASSAGLGKSPLH
TRBV3-1/TRBV3-2,-,TRBJ2-1,ASSQGGSGNEQF
TRBV19,-,TRBJ2-5,ASSSHGGKETQY
TRBV11-2,TRBD2,TRBJ2-7,ASSPLSRKRGDRYEQY
TRBV14,TRBD1,TRBJ1-2,ASSQFQGAQRGYGYT
TRBV16,TRBD1,TRBJ2-7,ASSQPGQGTYEQY
TRBV29-1,-,TRBJ2-3,SVAGDRDTQY
TRBV28,-,TRBJ2-5,ASSLFQGTSGETQY
TRBV30,TRBD2,TRBJ2-3,AGGGEADTQY
TRBV10-1,TRBD2,TRBJ2-1,ASSGVGTSGYNEQF
TRBV7-3,TRBD2,TRBJ2-3,ASSRGGNTDTQY
TRBV10-1,-,TRBJ2-2,ASSAGDNTGELF
TRBV7-8,TRBD1,TRBJ2-7,ASRPGTGGTNEQY
TRBV10-1,TRBD2,TRBJ2-7,ASSESGRVGEQY